What follows are 15 T cell receptor beta chains derived from one specimen sequenced in a study of blood T cell repertoires in COVID-19. Data came from immunoSEQ multiplex PCR; TCRdb stores just in-frame clones and leaves some out. The table records roughly 230,000 clones, about 87% of them present only once. Sequenced input: peripheral blood. These TCRs come from a man between 65 and 85 years old with acute or convalescent COVID-19.

This rearrangement joins TRBV9 to TRBJ1-1; 8 nucleotides align to TRBD1. V shed 3 bases and J 3 bases; nucleotides not matched to a gene: 7. The CDR3 has 15 residues. Germline CDR1 is SGDLS and CDR2 is YYNGEE. The DNA for the CDR3 is TGTGCCAGCAGCGCCACACAGGGGGATTACACTGAAGCTTTCTTT. Translating it yields CASSATQGDYTEAFF.

The chain combines TRBV27 with TRBJ2-1, with a possible D match to TRBD1 (6 bases). Trimming removed 3 bases at V and 6 bases at J, with 18 bases between. The CDR3 is 16 amino acids. Per the germline V gene, CDR1 is MNHEY and CDR2 is SMNVEV (reference sequence). CDR3 sequence: CASSFLLAQGGNEQFF. DNA for the CDR3: TGTGCCAGCAGTTTCCTCCTGGCCCAAGGGGGCAATGAGCAGTTCTTC.

The chain employs TRBV27 and TRBJ2-3; D is ambiguous. Germline V gene sequence: CDR1 MNHEY, CDR2 SMNVEV (reference sequence). CDR3 length: 13 amino acids. V dropped 6 bases and J dropped 2 bases, with 9 bases sitting between them. The CDR3 nucleotides are TGTGCCAGCAGCCTACTAAACACAGATACGCAGTATTTT. Translation gives CASSLLNTDTQYF.

In its sample, this clone was seen a few times. V usage is TRBV5-1 and J usage is TRBJ2-7; 7 positions agree with TRBD2. Looked up from germline, CDR1 is SGHRS and CDR2 is YFSETQ. The CDR3 loop spans 15 amino acids. The trim removed 2 bases at V and 7 bases at J, leaving 12 bases unmatched. CDR3 sequence (DNA): TGCGCCAGCAGCTTCCGGCTAGCGGCCTCGGAGGAGCAGTACTTC. As protein: CASSFRLAASEEQYF.

The V and J genes are TRBV19 and TRBJ2-6; D gene uncertain. The CDR3 is 16 residues long. Germline V gives CDR1 LNHDA, CDR2 SQIVND (reference sequence). V lost 5 bases and J lost 5, with 16 bases in between. In DNA form, the CDR3 reads TGTGCCAGTAGTTCCTCAGGCTTGGCCTGGGCCAACGTCCTGACTTTC. Translating gives CASSSSGLAWANVLTF.

V usage is TRBV7-6 and J usage is TRBJ2-7; a weak D match, TRBD1 (6 bases). Germline assignment: CDR1 SGHVS and CDR2 FNYEAQ. Trimming shortened V by 3 bases and J by 4 bases, and 13 bases separated the two germline ends. The CDR3 runs to 14 residues. The CDR3 bases are TGTGCCAGCAGCTTCCTTTTAGGGGGATACGAGCAGTACTTC. Translated, it gives CASSFLLGGYEQYF.

Remarks on this clone: Distinct nucleotide sequences in the sample also encode this CDR3. This chain links TRBV7-9 with TRBJ2-5; D remains unclear. The V end was cut by 2 bases, the J end by 2 bases, with 6 bases between. This CDR3 is built from 13 residues. The germline V gene encodes CDR1 SEHNR and CDR2 FQNEAQ (reference sequence). The DNA of the CDR3 is TGTGCCAGCAGCTTATCCGGGCAAGAGACCCAGTACTTC. Translating gives CASSLSGQETQYF.

This chain connects TRBV3-1 (or the pseudogene TRBV3-2) to TRBJ1-2; TRBD1 matches 7 bases. CDR1 is LGHDT, CDR2 YNNKEL, per germline (reference sequence). The V segment lost 4 bases and the J segment 4 bases; nucleotides outside the gene matches: 9. The CDR3 consists of 15 residues. The CDR3, as DNA: TGTGCCAGCAGCCGGGGACCCGCAGGGGGCTATGGCTACACCTTC. Amino acid sequence: CASSRGPAGGYGYTF.

The chain recombines TRBV7-2 with TRBJ2-7; TRBD1 matches at 8 bases. J lost 5 bases, V lost 5 bases, and 8 bases had no gene match. Germline CDR1 SGHTA, CDR2 FQGNSA. The CDR3 loop spans 14 amino acids. CDR3 sequence: CASSPQQGANEQYF. CDR3 nucleotides: TGTGCCAGCAGCCCCCAGCAGGGGGCCAACGAGCAGTACTTC.

The chain has TRBV7-6 and TRBJ2-1; unclear D gene. There are 13 residues in the CDR3. Looked up from germline, CDR1 is SGHVS and CDR2 is FNYEAQ. V lost 5 bases to trimming and J lost 10 bases, with 15 bases between them. In DNA form, the CDR3 reads TGTGCCAGCAGCGACCGAAGAGGAGCGGAGCAGTTCTTC. This sequence encodes CASSDRRGAEQFF.

The chain joins TRBV11-2 to TRBJ1-3; D is ambiguous. Germline V CDR1 and CDR2: SGHAT, FQNNGV. The CDR3 consists of 16 residues. Deletions cut 4 bases from V and 4 bases from J, with 17 bases between. The chain's CDR3 is CASSSTRFHAGNTIYF. In nucleotides, the CDR3 is TGTGCCAGCAGCTCGACACGTTTCCACGCGGGAAACACCATATATTTT.

The V call is TRBV7-6, the J call TRBJ2-5; 7 bases are a match to TRBD1. V lost 0 bases and J lost 6; bases outside the gene matches: 13. This CDR3 comprises 17 residues. Germline values: CDR1 SGHVS, CDR2 FNYEAQ. CDR3 in DNA: TGTGCCAGCAGCTTAGCCCAGGGGGTCTCTCCGGGGAAGACCCAGTACTTC. Amino acids: CASSLAQGVSPGKTQYF.

CDR3 residues: CASSWGTGTNEKLFF. CDR3 sequence (DNA): TGCGCCAGCAGCTGGGGGACAGGCACGAATGAAAAACTGTTTTTT. The chain employs TRBV5-1 and TRBJ1-4; 8 bases map to TRBD1. V shed 3 bases, J shed 5 bases, and the junction held 6 bases outside the gene matches. The CDR3 has 15 residues. Germline assignment: CDR1 SGHRS and CDR2 YFSETQ.

The chain employs TRBV24-1 and TRBJ2-1; 8 bases map to TRBD2. The ends lost 3 bases at V and 0 bases at J; junction bases unmatched: 3. The CDR3 totals 16 residues. Germline assignment: CDR1 KGHDR and CDR2 SFDVKD. The CDR3 DNA reads TGTGCCACCAGTGATCCGGGGGGGCCCTCCTACAATGAGCAGTTCTTC. Residues: CATSDPGGPSYNEQFF.

This clone was observed once. The chain carries TRBV6-5 and TRBJ2-5, with D perhaps TRBD2 (5 bases). Germline CDR1 reads MNHEY; CDR2 reads SVGAGI. The V and J ends lost 0 bases and 6 bases respectively, with 14 bases between them. CDR3 length equals 15 residues. CDR3 residues: CASSYSSSRRKTQYF. The CDR3 coding sequence is TGTGCCAGCAGTTACTCCTCCTCCAGGAGGAAGACCCAGTACTTC.